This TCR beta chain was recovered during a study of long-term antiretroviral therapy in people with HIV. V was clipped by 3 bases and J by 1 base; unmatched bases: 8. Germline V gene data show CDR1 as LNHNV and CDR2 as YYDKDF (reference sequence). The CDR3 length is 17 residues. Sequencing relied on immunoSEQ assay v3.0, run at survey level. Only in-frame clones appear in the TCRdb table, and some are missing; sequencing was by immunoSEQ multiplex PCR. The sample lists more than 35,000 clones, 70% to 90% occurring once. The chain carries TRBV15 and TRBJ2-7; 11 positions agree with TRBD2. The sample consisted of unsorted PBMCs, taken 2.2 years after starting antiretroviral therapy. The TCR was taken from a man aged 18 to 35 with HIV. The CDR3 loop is CATSRTRGTSGSYEQYF. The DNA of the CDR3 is TGTGCCACCAGCAGGACCCGGGGGACTAGCGGTTCCTACGAGCAGTACTTC.